The next 2 T cell receptor beta chains were all read from a single sample in a study of cytomegalovirus exposure and HLA in healthy donors. Generated by immunoSEQ multiplex PCR, the TCRdb table keeps only in-frame clones and is missing some. The data show about 130,000 clones, with 94% seen just once and roughly 1.2% held by the top ten. Sequenced sample: PBMCs. The receptor set was obtained from a woman younger than 35 in good health and CMV-seronegative.

As concerns this clone: Other DNA sequences in the sample encode the same CDR3. The gene calls are TRBV2 and TRBJ1-1; D call uncertain. Germline CDR1 is SNHLY and CDR2 is FYNNEI. The CDR3 length is 14 residues. V gave up 3 bases and J gave up 1 base, with 9 bases separating them. Here the CDR3 DNA reads TGTGCCAGCAGTGATCGGGGTTGGAACACTGAAGCTTTCTTT. Translation gives CASSDRGWNTEAFF.

This clone appeared a single time. This sequence joins TRBV2 and TRBJ2-1, with 10 positions matching TRBD2. Germline CDR1 reads SNHLY; CDR2 reads FYNNEI. Unmatched junction bases numbered 4, after V lost 6 bases and J lost 5 bases. The CDR3 covers 14 residues. The CDR3 DNA reads as TGTGCCAGCAGGGCTAGCGGGGGAGACAATGAGCAGTTCTTC. Protein: CASRASGGDNEQFF.